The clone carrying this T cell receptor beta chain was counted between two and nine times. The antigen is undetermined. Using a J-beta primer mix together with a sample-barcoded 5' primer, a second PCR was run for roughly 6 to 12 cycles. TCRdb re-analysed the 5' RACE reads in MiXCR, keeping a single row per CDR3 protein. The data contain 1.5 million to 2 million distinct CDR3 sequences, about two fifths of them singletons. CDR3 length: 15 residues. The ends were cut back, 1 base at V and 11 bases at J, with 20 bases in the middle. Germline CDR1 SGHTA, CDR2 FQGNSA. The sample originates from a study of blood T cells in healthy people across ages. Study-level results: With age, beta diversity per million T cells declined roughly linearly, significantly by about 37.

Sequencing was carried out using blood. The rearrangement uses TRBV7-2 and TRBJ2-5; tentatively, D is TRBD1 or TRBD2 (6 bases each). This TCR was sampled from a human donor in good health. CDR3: CASSLDSGQNNEQYF. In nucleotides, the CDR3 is TGTGCCAGCAGCTTAGATAGCGGACAGAACAATGAGCAGTACTTC.